These 21 T cell receptor beta chains originate from one sample sequenced in a study of blood T cells in healthy people across ages. Primed by a sample-barcoded 5' primer and a J-beta primer mix, a second PCR proceeded for about 7 to 11 cycles. TCRdb redid the calling of the 5' RACE reads with MiXCR, one entry per CDR3 protein. The table shows around 870,000 distinct CDR3 sequences, with 29% occurring only once. The sequenced material came from blood. The origin of the receptors is a woman of 80 years or more in good health.

This clonotype showed up just a few times. Being one base from a much bigger clone, this may be a read error. This chain joins TRBV12-3 or TRBV12-4 and TRBJ2-1; D possibly uses TRBD1 or TRBD2 (6 bases each). This CDR3 is 14 amino acids long. The CDR3 reads CASRPGGPYNGQFF. The CDR3 bases are TGTGCCAGCAGACCTGGGGGGCCCTACAATGGGCAGTTCTTC.

About this clonotype: This could be a read error, since a much larger clone is one nucleotide away. This chain uses TRBV10-3 with TRBJ1-6; 8 nucleotides align to TRBD1. CDR3 length equals 12 residues. Germline CDR1 ENHRY, CDR2 SYGVKD. As DNA, the CDR3 is TGTGCCATCGGGACAGGCGATTCACCCCCCCACTTT. Protein sequence: CAIGTGDSPPHF.

About this clonotype itself: Possible read error: a much larger clone is one base away. The chain couples TRBV5-1 to TRBJ2-2; perhaps TRBD2 as D (5 bases). Germline CDR1 is SGHRS and CDR2 is YFSETQ. The CDR3 has 16 residues. The CDR3 loop is CAGSFRGHSNTGELFF. The CDR3 coding sequence is TGCGCCGGCAGCTTTCGGGGTCACTCGAACACCGGGGAGCTGTTTTTT. Full variable domain (missing parts from reference TRBV5-1 and TRBJ2-2): KAGVTQTPRYLIKTRGQQVTLSCSPISGHRSVSWYQQTPGQGLQFLFEYFSETQRNKGNFPGRFSGRQFSNSRSEMNVSTLELGDSALYLCAGSFRGHSNTGELFFGEGSRLTVL.

In regard to this clonotype: One end of the junction varies from germline; a read error may be responsible. V and J are TRBV9 and TRBJ2-7; D perhaps matches TRBD1 (6 bases). Germline CDR1 reads SGDLS; CDR2 reads YYNGEE. The CDR3 loop spans 15 amino acids. The CDR3 spells CASSVEGQDVYEQYF. The CDR3 DNA is TGCGCCAGCAGCGTAGAGGGACAAGACGTTTACGAGCAGTACTTC.

This clonotype was recorded a few times. Since a much larger clone is just one base distant, this may be a read error. This chain uses TRBV4-2 with TRBJ2-6; D gene ambiguous. CDR1 LGHNA and CDR2 YNFKEQ come from the germline V gene. This CDR3 region has 12 residues. The CDR3 bases are TGTGCCAGCAGCCAAGAGACGTCAGTCCGGACTTTC. Protein: CASSQETSVRTF.

This clonotype appeared many times. The rearrangement links TRBV12-3 or TRBV12-4 to TRBJ2-3; D possibly corresponds to TRBD2 (6 bases). Trimming took off 1 base at V and 2 bases at J, with 10 bases between the two ends. The CDR3 contains 15 residues. CDR3 in DNA: TGTGCCAGCAGTTTAGGGGGACTCTACACAGATACGCAGTATTTT. It yields the protein CASSLGGLYTDTQYF.

This clonotype was seen at least ten times. The chain has TRBV27 and TRBJ2-1; D is possibly TRBD1 (5 bases). Germline V lookup: CDR1 MNHEY, CDR2 SMNVEV (reference sequence). The germline V and J ends were trimmed by 3 bases and 10 bases, with 10 bases remaining between them. The CDR3 spans 12 residues. CDR3 nucleotide sequence: TGTGCCAGCAGTTTCCAGGGTTGGGAGCAGTTCTTC. It translates to CASSFQGWEQFF.

At least ten counts were recorded for this clonotype. The V call is TRBV15, the J call TRBJ1-6; 9 bases line up with TRBD1. Germline V gene data show CDR1 as LNHNV and CDR2 as YYDKDF (reference sequence). The CDR3 runs 19 residues. V was pared by 2 bases and J by 4 bases, with 12 bases of the junction left unmatched. Here the CDR3 DNA reads TGTGCCACCAGCAGACTTACCGATACAGGGGGCTTTTATAATTCACCCCTCCACTTT. It codes for CATSRLTDTGGFYNSPLHF.

This clonotype was seen repeatedly, ten times or more. The chain joins TRBV29-1 to TRBJ1-1; D unresolved. V was clipped by 5 bases and J by 0 bases, with 10 bases between them. The germline V gene has CDR1 SQVTM and CDR2 ANQGSEA. This CDR3 has 13 amino acids. CDR3 bases: TGCAGCGTTCGTGGCAGCATGAACACTGAAGCTTTCTTT. Amino acids: CSVRGSMNTEAFF.

This clonotype was counted at least ten times. The chain links TRBV6-5 to TRBJ1-2, with D possibly matching TRBD1 (6 bases). The CDR3 length is 12 residues. The ends were cut back, 6 bases at V and 7 bases at J, with 12 bases in the middle. Per the germline V gene, CDR1 is MNHEY and CDR2 is SVGAGI. The CDR3 loop reads CASRSGARGYTF. In nucleotides, the CDR3 is TGTGCCAGCAGGTCGGGGGCACGTGGCTACACCTTC.

In this sample, this clonotype turned up many times. The chain uses TRBV18 and TRBJ2-3; TRBD2 is a possible D gene (6 bases). The germline gives CDR1 KGHSH, CDR2 LQKENI. V gave up 6 bases and J gave up 2 bases, with 15 bases separating them. This CDR3 spans 15 amino acids. The CDR3 loop is CASSNQGGNTDTQYF. The CDR3 DNA reads TGTGCCAGCTCGAATCAGGGAGGAAACACAGATACGCAGTATTTT.

V is TRBV29-1 and J is TRBJ1-3; the D is unclear. Per the germline V gene, CDR1 is SQVTM and CDR2 is ANQGSEA. The CDR3 runs to 14 residues. V was cut by 6 bases and J by 0 bases, with 12 bases left in between. In DNA form, the CDR3 reads TGCAGCGTCCCTGGGGATTCCTCTGGAAACACCATATATTTT. Its translation: CSVPGDSSGNTIYF.

The sample holds many counts of this clonotype. J is TRBJ2-7 and V is TRBV7-2, with TRBD1 identical over 7 bases. Germline CDR1 and CDR2: SGHTA and FQGNSA. The CDR3 runs 14 residues. V shed 8 bases and J 3 bases; nucleotides not matched to a gene: 10. In DNA form, the CDR3 reads TGTGCCAGCGACCGACAGGGTTTAGGCTACGAGCAGTACTTC. This codes for CASDRQGLGYEQYF.

The chain is built from TRBV4-3 and TRBJ2-5, with D maybe TRBD1 (6 bases). The length of the CDR3 is 14 residues. Germline CDR1 LGHNA, CDR2 YSLEER. With 0 bases removed from V and 5 bases from J, the gap between germline ends came to 10 bases. The CDR3 DNA reads TGCGCCAGCAGCCAAGATACAGGGCGGGAGACCCAGTACTTC. Translation: CASSQDTGRETQYF.

The J gene is TRBJ2-3, the V gene TRBV20-1; 10 bases are a match to TRBD2. Per the germline V gene, CDR1 is DFQATT and CDR2 is SNEGSKA (reference sequence). Trimming cost V 2 bases and J 7 bases; bases outside gene matches: 12. The CDR3 is 16 amino acids. The CDR3 sequence: CSARPPGTSVDNTQYF. The CDR3, as DNA: TGCAGTGCTAGACCTCCCGGGACTAGCGTGGATAATACGCAGTATTTT.

Of note for this clonotype: Just one base apart from a much larger clone, this may be a read error. The chain has TRBV3-1 and TRBJ2-7, with a possible D match to TRBD1 (5 bases). The CDR3 loop spans 15 amino acids. Germline-derived CDR1 and CDR2 are LGHDT and YNNKEL (reference sequence). As DNA, the CDR3 is TGTGCCAGCAGCCAAATCTTACAGGATAAAAACATTCAGTGCTTC. Its protein product is CASSQILQDKNIQCF.

Only one count was recorded for this clonotype. This clone may be a read error of a much larger clone one base away. V and J are TRBV11-2 and TRBJ2-5; 8 nucleotides agree with TRBD1. Germline CDR1 is SGHAT and CDR2 is FQNNGV. This CDR3 has 15 residues. The CDR3 reads CASSSQGADQEPQYF. The CDR3 nucleotides read TGTGCCAGCAGCTCCCAGGGGGCAGATCAAGAGCCCCAGTACTTC.

Of note for this clonotype: Mismatch with germline at one junction end may stem from a read error. CDR3 protein: CASSPGTGQERYF. The CDR3 DNA is TGCGCCAGCAGCCCGGGGACTGGTCAAGAGCGGTACTTC. The rearrangement links TRBV5-1 to TRBJ2-7; weak D call: TRBD2 (6 bases). The germline V gene has CDR1 SGHRS and CDR2 YFSETQ. CDR3 length equals 13 residues.

The gene calls are TRBV6-2 or TRBV6-3 and TRBJ2-7; 9 bases are shared with TRBD1. CDR3 length: 16 residues. Germline values: CDR1 MNHEY, CDR2 SVGEGT. The junction had 12 bases not matched to a gene; V was cut back by 2 bases and J by 7 bases. The CDR3 DNA reads as TGTGCCAGCAGTTACAACGGCGGACAGGGGTACAATGAGCAGTACTTC. Its protein product is CASSYNGGQGYNEQYF.

In its sample, this clonotype was seen a few times. J is TRBJ1-4 and V is TRBV12-3 or TRBV12-4; D remains ambiguous. Between the trimmed V and J ends, which lost 3 bases and 8 bases, there was a span of 10 bases. The CDR3 is 13 residues long. The CDR3 DNA reads TGTGCCAGCAGTTTTGGCGTCTGGGAAAAACTGTTTTTT. It encodes CASSFGVWEKLFF.

This clonotype was detected ten times or more. This chain connects TRBV6-2 or TRBV6-3 to TRBJ2-5; weak D call: TRBD1 (6 bases). The CDR3 is 15 residues long. Germline CDR1 MNHEY, CDR2 SVGEGT. The V gene lost 6 bases and the J gene lost 5 bases, with 19 bases spanning the gap. The CDR3 nucleotides read TGTGCCAGCAGAGATCCACAGGGAAGCCGGGAGACCCAGTACTTC. Translation: CASRDPQGSRETQYF.